This T cell receptor beta chain comes out of a study of blood T cell repertoires in COVID-19. Study information: The United States, Italy and Spain supplied acute and convalescent COVID-19 samples. From T cells, B-cell-depleted T cells, or PBMCs came the material, which was cDNA or gDNA.

Profiling relied on immunoSEQ multiplex PCR, and the TCRdb table lists in-frame clones only, not all of them. The table has 180,000 or so clones, over 75% seen once; the top ten hold around 1.3%. Participant ages covered roughly 18 to 89 years across approximately 25 US areas. With 4 bases removed from V and 8 bases from J, the gap between germline ends came to 9 bases. The CDR3 contains 12 residues. Germline loops: CDR1 ENHRY, CDR2 SYGVKD. The chain links TRBV10-3 to TRBJ2-1, with D possibly TRBD2 on 5 matching bases. The receptor was isolated from a human donor with acute COVID-19. The donor label of this sample is uncertain. The material sequenced was PBMCs or T cells enriched from blood (not recorded which). CDR3: CAISAEADEQFF. CDR3 coding DNA: TGTGCCATCAGTGCAGAAGCGGATGAGCAGTTCTTC.